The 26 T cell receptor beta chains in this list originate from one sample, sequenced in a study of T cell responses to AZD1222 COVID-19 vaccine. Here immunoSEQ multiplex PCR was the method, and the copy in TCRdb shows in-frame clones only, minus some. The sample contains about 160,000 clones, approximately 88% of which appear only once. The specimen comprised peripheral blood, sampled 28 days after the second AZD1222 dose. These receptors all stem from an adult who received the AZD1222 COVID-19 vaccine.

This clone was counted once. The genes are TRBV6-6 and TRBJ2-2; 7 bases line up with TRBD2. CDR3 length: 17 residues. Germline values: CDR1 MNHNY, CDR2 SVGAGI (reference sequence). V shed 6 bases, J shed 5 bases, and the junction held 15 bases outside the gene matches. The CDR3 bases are TGTGCCAGCAGACGAGGGAGGGCCTTCCAGACAACCGGGGAGCTGTTTTTT. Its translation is CASRRGRAFQTTGELFF.

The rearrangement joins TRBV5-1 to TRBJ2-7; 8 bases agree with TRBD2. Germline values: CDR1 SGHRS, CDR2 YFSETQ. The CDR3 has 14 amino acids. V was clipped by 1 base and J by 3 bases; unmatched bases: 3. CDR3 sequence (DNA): TGCGCCAGCAGCTTGCGGGGGGGTGTCTACGAGCAGTACTTC. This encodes CASSLRGGVYEQYF.

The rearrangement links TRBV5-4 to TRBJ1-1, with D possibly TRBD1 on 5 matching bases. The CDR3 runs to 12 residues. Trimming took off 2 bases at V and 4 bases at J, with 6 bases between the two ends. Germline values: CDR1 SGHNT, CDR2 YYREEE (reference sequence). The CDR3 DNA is TGTGCCAGCAGCTTCGGGGGCACTGAAGCTTTCTTT. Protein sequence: CASSFGGTEAFF.

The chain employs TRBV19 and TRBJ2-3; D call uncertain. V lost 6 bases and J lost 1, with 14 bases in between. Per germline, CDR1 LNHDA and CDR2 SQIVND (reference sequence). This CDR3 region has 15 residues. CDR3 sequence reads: CASSLVGQRTDTQYF. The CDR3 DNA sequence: TGTGCCAGTAGCCTTGTTGGGCAGCGCACAGATACGCAGTATTTT.

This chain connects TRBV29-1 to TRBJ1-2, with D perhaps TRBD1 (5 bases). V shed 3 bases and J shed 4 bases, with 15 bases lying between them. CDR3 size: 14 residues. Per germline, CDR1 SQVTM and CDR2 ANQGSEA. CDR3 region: CSVEFDEGSYGYTF. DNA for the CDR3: TGCAGCGTTGAGTTTGATGAGGGGTCCTATGGCTACACCTTC.

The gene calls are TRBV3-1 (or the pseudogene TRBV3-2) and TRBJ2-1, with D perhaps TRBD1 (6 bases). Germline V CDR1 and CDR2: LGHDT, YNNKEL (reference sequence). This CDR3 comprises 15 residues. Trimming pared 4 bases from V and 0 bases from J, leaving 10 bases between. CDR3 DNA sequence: TGTGCCAGCAGCCCGGGACACGGCTCCTACAATGAGCAGTTCTTC. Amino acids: CASSPGHGSYNEQFF.

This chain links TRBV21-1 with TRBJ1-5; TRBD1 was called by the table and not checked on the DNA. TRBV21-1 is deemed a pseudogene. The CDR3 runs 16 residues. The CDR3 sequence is CASSPWTGGKNQPQHF. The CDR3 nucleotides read TGTGCCAGCAGCCCCTGGACAGGGGGCAAGAATCAGCCCCAGCATTTT.

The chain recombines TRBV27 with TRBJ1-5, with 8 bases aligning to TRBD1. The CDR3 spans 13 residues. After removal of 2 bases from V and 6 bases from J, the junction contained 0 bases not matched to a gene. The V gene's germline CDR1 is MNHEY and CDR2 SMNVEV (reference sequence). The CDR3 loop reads CASSLTGGQPQHF. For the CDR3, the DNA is TGTGCCAGCAGTTTAACAGGGGGTCAGCCCCAGCATTTT.

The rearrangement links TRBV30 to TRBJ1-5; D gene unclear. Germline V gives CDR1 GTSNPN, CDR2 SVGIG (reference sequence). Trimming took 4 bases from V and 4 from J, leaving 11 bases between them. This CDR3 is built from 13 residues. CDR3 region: CAWTGNGNQPQHF. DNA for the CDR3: TGTGCCTGGACCGGGAACGGGAATCAGCCCCAGCATTTT.

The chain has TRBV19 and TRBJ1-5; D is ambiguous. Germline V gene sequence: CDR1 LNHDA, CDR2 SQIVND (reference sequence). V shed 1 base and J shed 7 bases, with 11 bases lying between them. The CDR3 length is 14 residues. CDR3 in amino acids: CASSIGTAGQPQHF. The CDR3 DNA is TGTGCCAGTAGTATAGGTACCGCGGGCCAGCCCCAGCATTTT.

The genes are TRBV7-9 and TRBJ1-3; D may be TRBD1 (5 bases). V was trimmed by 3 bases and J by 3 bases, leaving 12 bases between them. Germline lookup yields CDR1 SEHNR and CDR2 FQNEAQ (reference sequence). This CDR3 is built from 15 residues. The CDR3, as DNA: TGTGCCAGCAGCTTTCAGGGCGTCGGTGGAAACACCATATATTTT. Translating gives CASSFQGVGGNTIYF.

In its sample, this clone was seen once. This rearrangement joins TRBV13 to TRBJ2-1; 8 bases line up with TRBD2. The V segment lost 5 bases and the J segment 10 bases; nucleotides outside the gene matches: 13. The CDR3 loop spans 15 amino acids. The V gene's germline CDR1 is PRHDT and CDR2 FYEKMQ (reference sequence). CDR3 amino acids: CASSVWTSRDGEQFF. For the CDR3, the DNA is TGTGCCAGCAGCGTCTGGACTAGCCGTGATGGAGAGCAGTTCTTC.

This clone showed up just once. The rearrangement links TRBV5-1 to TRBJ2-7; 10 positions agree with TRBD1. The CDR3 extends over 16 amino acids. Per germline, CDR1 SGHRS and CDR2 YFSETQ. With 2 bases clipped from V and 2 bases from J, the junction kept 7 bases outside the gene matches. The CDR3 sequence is CASSFLPGTGAYEQYF. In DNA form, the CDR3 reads TGCGCCAGCAGCTTCCTTCCCGGGACAGGGGCCTACGAGCAGTACTTC. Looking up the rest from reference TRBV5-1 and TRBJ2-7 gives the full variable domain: KAGVTQTPRYLIKTRGQQVTLSCSPISGHRSVSWYQQTPGQGLQFLFEYFSETQRNKGNFPGRFSGRQFSNSRSEMNVSTLELGDSALYLCASSFLPGTGAYEQYFGPGTRLTVT.

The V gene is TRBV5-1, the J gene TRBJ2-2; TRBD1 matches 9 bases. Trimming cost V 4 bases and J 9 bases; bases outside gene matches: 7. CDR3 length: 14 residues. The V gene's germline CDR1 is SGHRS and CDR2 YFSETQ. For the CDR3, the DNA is TGCGCCAGCAGCGCGGACAGGGGTGGAAGGGAGCTGTTTTTT. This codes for CASSADRGGRELFF.

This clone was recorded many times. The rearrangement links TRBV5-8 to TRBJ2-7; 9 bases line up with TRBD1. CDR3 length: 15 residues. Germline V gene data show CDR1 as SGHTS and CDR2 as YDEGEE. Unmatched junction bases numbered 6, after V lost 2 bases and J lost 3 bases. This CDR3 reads CASSFPGQGLYEQYF. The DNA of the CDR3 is TGTGCCAGCAGCTTCCCGGGACAGGGCCTCTACGAGCAGTACTTC.

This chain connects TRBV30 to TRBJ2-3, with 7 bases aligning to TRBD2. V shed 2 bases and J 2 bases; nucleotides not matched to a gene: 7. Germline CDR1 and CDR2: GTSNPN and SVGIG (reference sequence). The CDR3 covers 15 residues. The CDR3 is CAWSKASGHTDTQYF. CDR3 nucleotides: TGTGCCTGGAGTAAGGCTAGCGGTCACACAGATACGCAGTATTTT.

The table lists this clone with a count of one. The DNA for the CDR3 is TGTGCTAGTGGTTTGGGTCTCGGCGCTGAAGCTTTCTTT. This gives the protein CASGLGLGAEAFF. The rearrangement uses TRBV12-5 and TRBJ1-1; D not certain. V lost 1 base, J lost 6 bases, and 9 bases lay in between. The germline V gene encodes CDR1 LGHNT and CDR2 FRNRAP. The CDR3 sequence is 13 residues long.

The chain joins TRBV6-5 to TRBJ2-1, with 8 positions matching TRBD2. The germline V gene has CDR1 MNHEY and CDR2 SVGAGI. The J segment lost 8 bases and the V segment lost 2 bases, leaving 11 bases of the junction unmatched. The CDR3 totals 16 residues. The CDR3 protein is CASSYAAGGQGYEQFF. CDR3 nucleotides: TGTGCCAGCAGTTACGCGGCGGGGGGCCAGGGCTATGAGCAGTTCTTC.

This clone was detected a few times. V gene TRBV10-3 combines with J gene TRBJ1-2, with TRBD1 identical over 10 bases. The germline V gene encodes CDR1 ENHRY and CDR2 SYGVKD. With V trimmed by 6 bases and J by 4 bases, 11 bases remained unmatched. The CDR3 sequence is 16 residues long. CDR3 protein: CAISGGTGARSYGYTF. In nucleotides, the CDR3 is TGTGCCATCAGCGGGGGGACAGGGGCCCGAAGCTATGGCTACACCTTC.

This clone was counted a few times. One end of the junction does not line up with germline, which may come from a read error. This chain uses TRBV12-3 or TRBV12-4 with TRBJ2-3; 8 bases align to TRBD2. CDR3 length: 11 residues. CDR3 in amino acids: CASSLGGGFDF. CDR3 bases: TGTGCCAGCAGTTTAGGCGGGGGGTTCGATTTT.

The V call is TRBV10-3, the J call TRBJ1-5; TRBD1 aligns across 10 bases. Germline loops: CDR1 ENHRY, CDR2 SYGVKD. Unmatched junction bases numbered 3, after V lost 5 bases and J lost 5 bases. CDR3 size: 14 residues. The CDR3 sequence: CAISRTGGDQPQHF. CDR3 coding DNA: TGTGCCATCAGTAGGACAGGGGGGGATCAGCCCCAGCATTTT.

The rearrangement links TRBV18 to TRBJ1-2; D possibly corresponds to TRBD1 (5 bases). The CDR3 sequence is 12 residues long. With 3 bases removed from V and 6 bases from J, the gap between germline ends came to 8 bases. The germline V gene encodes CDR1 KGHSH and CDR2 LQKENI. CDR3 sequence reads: CASSPDTDGYTF. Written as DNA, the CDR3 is TGTGCCAGCTCACCGGACACGGATGGCTACACCTTC.

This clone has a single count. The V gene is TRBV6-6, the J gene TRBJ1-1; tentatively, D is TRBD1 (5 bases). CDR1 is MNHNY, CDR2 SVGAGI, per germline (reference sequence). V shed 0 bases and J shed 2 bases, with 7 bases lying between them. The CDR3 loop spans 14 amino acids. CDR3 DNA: TGTGCCAGCAGTTACTCGACAGCCAACACTGAAGCTTTCTTT. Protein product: CASSYSTANTEAFF.

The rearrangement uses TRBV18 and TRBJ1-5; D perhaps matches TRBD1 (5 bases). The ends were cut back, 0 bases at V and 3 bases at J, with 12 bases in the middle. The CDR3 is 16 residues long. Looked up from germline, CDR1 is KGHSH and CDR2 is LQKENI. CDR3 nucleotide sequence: TGTGCCAGCTCACCACCCGGGCAGGGCTTCAATCAGCCCCAGCATTTT. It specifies CASSPPGQGFNQPQHF. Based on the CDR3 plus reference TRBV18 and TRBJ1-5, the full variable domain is NAGVMQNPRHLVRRRGQEARLRCSPMKGHSHVYWYRQLPEEGLKFMVYLQKENIIDESGMPKERFSAEFPKEGPSILRIQQVVRGDSAAYFCASSPPGQGFNQPQHFGDGTRLSIL.

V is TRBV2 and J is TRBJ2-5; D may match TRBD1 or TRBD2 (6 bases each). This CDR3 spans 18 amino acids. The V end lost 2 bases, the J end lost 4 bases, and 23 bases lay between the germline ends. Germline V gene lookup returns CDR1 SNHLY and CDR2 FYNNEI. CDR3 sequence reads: CASSERDRGRFVRETQYF. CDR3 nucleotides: TGTGCCAGCAGTGAACGGGATAGGGGGAGGTTCGTTAGAGAGACCCAGTACTTC.

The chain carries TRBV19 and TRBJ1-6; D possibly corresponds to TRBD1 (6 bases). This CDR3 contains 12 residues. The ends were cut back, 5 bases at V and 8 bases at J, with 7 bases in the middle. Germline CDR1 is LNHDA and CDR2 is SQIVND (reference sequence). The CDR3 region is CASSSGDSPLHF. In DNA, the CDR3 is TGTGCCAGTAGTTCAGGGGATTCACCCCTCCACTTT.